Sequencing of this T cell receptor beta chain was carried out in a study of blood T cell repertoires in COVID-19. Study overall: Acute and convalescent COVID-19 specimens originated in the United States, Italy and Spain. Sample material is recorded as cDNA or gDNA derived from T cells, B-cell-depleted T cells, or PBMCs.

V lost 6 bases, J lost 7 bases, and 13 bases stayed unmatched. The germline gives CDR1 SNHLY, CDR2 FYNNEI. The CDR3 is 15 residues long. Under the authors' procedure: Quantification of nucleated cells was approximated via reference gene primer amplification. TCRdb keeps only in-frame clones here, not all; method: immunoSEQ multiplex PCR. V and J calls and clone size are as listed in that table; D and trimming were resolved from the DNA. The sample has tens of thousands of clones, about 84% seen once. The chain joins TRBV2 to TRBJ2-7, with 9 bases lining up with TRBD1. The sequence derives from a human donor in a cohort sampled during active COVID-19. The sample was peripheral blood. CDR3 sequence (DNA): TGTGCCAGCAGCGTTACAGGGGGCGGAGGGGGGGAGCAGTACTTC. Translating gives CASSVTGGGGGEQYF.